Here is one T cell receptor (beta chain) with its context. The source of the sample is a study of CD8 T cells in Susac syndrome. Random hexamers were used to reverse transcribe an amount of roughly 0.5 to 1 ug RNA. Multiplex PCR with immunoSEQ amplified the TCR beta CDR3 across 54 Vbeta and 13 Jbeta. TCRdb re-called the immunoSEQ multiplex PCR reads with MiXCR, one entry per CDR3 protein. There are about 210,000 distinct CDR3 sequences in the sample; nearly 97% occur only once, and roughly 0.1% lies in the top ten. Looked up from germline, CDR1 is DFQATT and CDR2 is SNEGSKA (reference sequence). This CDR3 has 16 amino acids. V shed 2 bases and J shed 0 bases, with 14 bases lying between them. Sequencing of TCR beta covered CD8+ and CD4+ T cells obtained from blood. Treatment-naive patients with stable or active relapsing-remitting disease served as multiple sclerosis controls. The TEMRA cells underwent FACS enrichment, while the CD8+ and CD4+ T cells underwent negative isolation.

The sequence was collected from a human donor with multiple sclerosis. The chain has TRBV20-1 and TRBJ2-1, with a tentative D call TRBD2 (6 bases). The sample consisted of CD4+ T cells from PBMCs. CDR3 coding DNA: TGCAGTGCTAGAAAACTGCTAGCGTCCTCCTACAATGAGCAGTTCTTC. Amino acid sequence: CSARKLLASSYNEQFF.